This T cell receptor (beta chain) derives from a study of T cell repertoires in cytomegalovirus infection. Study-level findings and limits: The ex vivo response showed dominance by HLA-C-restricted CMV-specific TCR beta clonotypes.

CDR3 size: 15 residues. Between the trimmed V and J ends, which lost 4 bases and 2 bases, there was a span of 12 bases. Germline V gene lookup returns CDR1 SGHTA and CDR2 FQGNSA. In its sample, this clonotype was seen many times. Its specificity is not known. TCRdb analysed the reads with MiXCR anew, one entry per CDR3 protein. Found here are about 150,000 distinct CDR3 sequences, 23% of them singletons; the top ten hold around 9.9%. The clonotype comes from a human donor in good health (CMV status not recorded). Some clones in this sample may be carry-over from other donors' samples. The specimen was PBMCs. V usage is TRBV7-2 and J usage is TRBJ1-3; perhaps TRBD1 as D (6 bases). CDR3 sequence: CASSSYRVPGNTIYF. For the CDR3, the DNA is TGTGCCAGCAGCTCGTACAGGGTCCCTGGAAACACCATATATTTT.